The 8 T cell receptor beta chains given below trace back to one sample, sequenced in a study of T cells after yellow fever vaccination. TCRdb used MiXCR to reprocess the 5' RACE reads, holding one entry per CDR3 protein. The data show 95,000 to 150,000 distinct CDR3 sequences, roughly 9% seen once. The input for sequencing was CD8+ T cells sorted from PBMCs, taken on the day of the yellow fever booster vaccination. Receptors originate from a man aged 18 to 30 who received the YFV17D yellow fever vaccine.

This clonotype appeared a few times. In DNA form, the CDR3 reads TGCGCCAGCAGCCAAGAACGTCAAGGAAACACCATATATTTT. Translated, it gives CASSQERQGNTIYF. The gene calls are TRBV4-1 and TRBJ1-3; the D is unclear. This CDR3 has 14 residues. V lost 0 bases to trimming and J lost 4 bases, with 7 bases between them. Germline values: CDR1 MGHRA, CDR2 YSYEKL.

The chain links TRBV7-9 to TRBJ2-3; 9 bases map to TRBD2. From germline, CDR1 is SEHNR and CDR2 FQNEAQ (reference sequence). The length of the CDR3 is 19 residues. V shed 1 base, J shed 0 bases, and the junction held 11 bases outside the gene matches. The CDR3 loop reads CASSLEIALAGSSTDTQYF. CDR3 nucleotides: TGTGCCAGCAGCTTAGAAATAGCTCTAGCGGGGTCTAGCACAGATACGCAGTATTTT.

This chain connects TRBV6-2 or TRBV6-3 to TRBJ2-1; 9 nucleotides match TRBD2. This CDR3 contains 17 residues. Germline CDR1 MNHEY, CDR2 SVGEGT. V dropped 4 bases and J dropped 4; count of bases not matched to a gene: 11. The chain's CDR3 is CASSFGSSGGAYNEQFF. The CDR3, as DNA: TGTGCCAGCAGTTTTGGGAGTAGCGGGGGCGCTTACAATGAGCAGTTCTTC.

V gene TRBV28 combines with J gene TRBJ2-1; the D call may be TRBD1 or TRBD2 (6 bases each). The V and J ends lost 5 bases and 0 bases respectively, with 14 bases between them. This CDR3 is built from 16 residues. Germline-derived CDR1 and CDR2 are MDHEN and SYDVKM. The CDR3, as DNA: TGTGCCAGCAGTCCCACGGGGGCGAGCTCCTACAATGAGCAGTTCTTC. Translation: CASSPTGASSYNEQFF.

This clonotype appeared a few times. This chain connects TRBV27 to TRBJ1-2; unclear D gene. V lost 2 bases to trimming and J lost 0 bases, with 10 bases between them. The germline V gene encodes CDR1 MNHEY and CDR2 SMNVEV (reference sequence). The length of the CDR3 is 15 residues. The CDR3 sequence is CASSLDPWANYGYTF. The CDR3 DNA reads TGTGCCAGCAGTTTAGACCCATGGGCTAACTATGGCTACACCTTC.

This clonotype occurred a few times. The chain employs TRBV12-3 or TRBV12-4 and TRBJ2-1, with 14 bases aligning to TRBD2. The CDR3 loop spans 17 amino acids. The V and J ends lost 6 bases and 2 bases, in that order; junction bases with no gene match: 6. The CDR3 sequence is CASRSGTSGGPYNEQFF. CDR3 DNA sequence: TGTGCCAGCAGGTCCGGGACTAGCGGGGGACCCTACAATGAGCAGTTCTTC.

There are a few counts of this clonotype. The chain combines TRBV19 with TRBJ2-3; 8 bases agree with TRBD2. The CDR3 is made up of 15 amino acids. CDR1 is LNHDA, CDR2 SQIVND, per germline (reference sequence). V shed 3 bases, J shed 10 bases, and the junction held 12 bases outside the gene matches. CDR3 residues: CASSIWPGGAEAQYF. DNA for the CDR3: TGTGCCAGTAGTATTTGGCCCGGGGGGGCCGAGGCGCAGTATTTT.

This clonotype showed up just a few times. The V and J genes are TRBV6-2 or TRBV6-3 and TRBJ2-2; D gene unclear. This CDR3 comprises 16 residues. Looked up from germline, CDR1 is MNHEY and CDR2 is SVGEGT. V was pared by 4 bases and J by 6 bases, with 18 bases between. The CDR3 is CASSFLTFLPSGELFF. The CDR3 nucleotides read TGTGCCAGCAGTTTCCTGACATTTCTACCCTCCGGGGAGCTGTTTTTT.